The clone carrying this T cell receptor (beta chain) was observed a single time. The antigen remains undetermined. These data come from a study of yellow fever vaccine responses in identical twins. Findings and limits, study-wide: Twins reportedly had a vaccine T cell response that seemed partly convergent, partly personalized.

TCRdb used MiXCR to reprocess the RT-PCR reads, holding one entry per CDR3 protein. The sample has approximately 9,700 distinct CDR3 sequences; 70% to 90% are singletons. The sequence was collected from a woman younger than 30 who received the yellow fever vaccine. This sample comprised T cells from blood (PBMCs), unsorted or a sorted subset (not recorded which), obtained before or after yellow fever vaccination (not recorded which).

The CDR3 here is CSVDLAASTDTQYF. In DNA, the CDR3 is TGCAGCGTTGATCTAGCGGCAAGCACAGATACGCAGTATTTT. This chain connects TRBV29-1 to TRBJ2-3; 7 bases agree with TRBD2. The CDR3 is made up of 14 amino acids. J lost 0 bases, V lost 3 bases, and 3 bases had no gene match. The germline CDR1 and CDR2 sequences are SQVTM and ANQGSEA.